This entry is about one T cell receptor beta chain. This specimen belongs to a study of OX40 agonist ivuxolimab in advanced cancers. Across the study: Subjects had a mean age of around 60 years, with a range of roughly 20 to 80; more than 70% were male. Partial responses were achieved by three patients, one with hepatocellular carcinoma and two with cutaneous melanoma.

TCRdb's table, derived via immunoSEQ multiplex PCR, lists solely in-frame clones and lacks some. The repertoire consists of tens of thousands of clones, with around 85% occurring once and the leading ten covering approximately 0.61%. The CDR3 is 17 residues long. Unmatched junction bases numbered 8, after V lost 0 bases and J lost 4 bases. Germline CDR1 and CDR2: SGHDN and FVKESK. The sequenced sample was CD4+ or CD8+ T cells sorted from blood, obtained in a trial of the OX40 agonist ivuxolimab. The genes are TRBV14 and TRBJ1-2; 10 bases fit TRBD1. This clonotype originated in an adult with an advanced solid tumor such as melanoma, head and neck, liver or kidney cancer. In DNA form, the CDR3 reads TGTGCCAGCAGCCAAGATTTAACCGACAGGGGGCTCTATGGCTACACCTTC. Translated: CASSQDLTDRGLYGYTF.